What follows describes a single TCR beta chain. This specimen belongs to a study of cytomegalovirus exposure and HLA in healthy donors. The PCR used 60 Vbeta and 13 Jbeta primers. The method was immunoSEQ multiplex PCR; TCRdb's version includes in-frame clones alone and lacks a portion of them. The sample shows about 190,000 clones, 79% of them seen only once. The germline CDR1 and CDR2 sequences are SGHKS and YYEKEE (reference sequence). Trimming removed 7 bases from V and 6 bases from J, with 26 bases in between. This CDR3 spans 16 amino acids. The receptor was derived from a woman aged 50 to 60 in good health and CMV-seronegative. Sequencing was carried out using PBMCs. The chain has TRBV5-5 and TRBJ2-7, with a possible D match to TRBD2 (6 bases). In DNA form, the CDR3 reads TGTGCCAGCCACGGAAGGGAGGCTACAAATGCGGGCGAGCAGTACTTC. It yields the protein CASHGREATNAGEQYF.